This T cell receptor (beta chain) stems from a study of T cell responses to AZD1222 COVID-19 vaccine (dated by TCRdb to the early 2020s). With respect to the entire study: AZD1222 recipients with second doses at about 4 weeks or about 12 weeks were pooled, because spike-specific TCR depth and breadth did not differ between schedules. TCR sequencing was performed for 230 to 250 trial participants, of whom about 210 were given two doses of AZD1222 and about 25 were given two doses of MenACWY control vaccine. Enrollment into the trials was organized by age into subgroups of 18-55, 56-69 and 70-plus years, and those subgroups contained approximately 150, 30 and 60 TCR-sequenced participants, respectively.

Notes on this clone: The antigen this receptor binds is unknown. Within one base of it there is no much larger clone, and no base qualities were kept.

Overall study outcomes, separate from this receptor: Participants were mostly white British and included more females than males, and it was suggested by the authors that clonal diversity may have been underestimated. Conclusions about previously exposed vaccinees are limited because only five to seven AZD1222 recipients were SARS-CoV-2 seropositive at baseline. After two AZD1222 doses, both the breadth and the depth of spike-specific TCRs were significantly higher than at day 0 and than in MenACWY recipients. In the small 56-69-year group, the increase in depth fell short of significance, most likely because of low power. Because no samples from the day 14 peak response were available, repertoires could be characterized only after the peak T cell response. CD4 TCRs associated with the vaccine covered the entire spike protein, and the dominant responses were in regions 160-218 and 743-854. Nearly half of unique spike-specific TCRs reportedly recognized epitopes outside regions mutated in the B.1.351 and B.1.1.7 variants.

The CDR3 regions of human TCRbeta chains were subjected to immunosequencing. The authors' pipeline ran thus. TCRs in the repertoires were compared against a reference library of SARS-CoV-2-specific TCRs that had been generated with the MIRA antigen-specificity platform. Breadth meant the fraction of unique TCRs that were SARS-CoV-2-associated, whereas depth meant the fraction of total T cells that were SARS-CoV-2-associated. Using the MIRA data, each spike-specific TCR was assigned both to the spike region to which the TCR was reactive and to a CD4 or CD8 class. Log10-transformed breadth and depth values were compared by one-way ANOVA with Sidak's multiple comparisons tests. Sourced from immuneACCESS, this table was stored by TCRdb with only in-frame sequences that have V and J called. A share of the clones is absent; for the studies checked, an unresolved V gene accounts for under half, and the remainder has no known explanation. The V and J calls and the clone size are those of that table, but D and trimming were determined from the DNA. The sample contains around 130,000 clones, roughly 91% of them found a single time. Approximately 3% of the sample comes from the top ten.

What the time point label conveys for this sample: baseline before first vaccination. Vaccinee samples were obtained from the UK trials COV001 and COV002, which included a single-blind randomized controlled phase 2/3 trial of AZD1222 (ChAdOx1 nCoV-19) in healthy adults. Trial participant PBMC samples were collected at day 0 and day 28 after the second dose for TCRbeta chain sequencing. CDR1 and CDR2 (LGHDT, YNNKEL) derive from the germline V gene (reference sequence). Including cysteine and phenylalanine, the CDR3 has 13 amino acids. The DNA shown is the 39-base CDR3, in frame from base 1. The trim is 3 bases for V and 10 bases for J, with a gap of 14 bases between the germline ends.

Rearrangement joined TRBV3-1 (or the pseudogene TRBV3-2) to TRBJ2-3; TRBD1 might be the D gene, on 5 matching bases. The receptor was isolated from an adult in good health. The input for sequencing was peripheral blood, taken on day 0 of AZD1222 vaccination. The sequence in DNA is TGTGCCAGCAGCCACGACCGGCGCAGGGCGCAGTATTTT. This gives the protein CASSHDRRRAQYF.